Listed below are T cell receptor beta chains from one sample, sequenced in a study of regulatory T cells in long-lasting Graves disease. TCRdb re-derived calls from the multiplex PCR reads in MiXCR, one entry per CDR3 protein. The table has approximately 400,000 distinct CDR3 sequences, roughly 24% seen once. The sequencing used peripheral blood mononuclear cells (PBMCs), collected when the disease was refractory, from a patient treated with antithyroid drugs. The receptors come from a woman between 35 and 50 years old with Graves disease. CDR3s include the opening cysteine and the closing phenylalanine or tryptophan. The D gene is left open where the match is weak. A clone size is listed for some rows: how often the clone was seen (once, few, many), or a class if it is expanded.

d_gene: TRBD2
abundance: many
j_gene: TRBJ2-5
v_gene: TRBV5-6
CDR3nt: TGTGCCAGCAGCCCCGGACTAGAAGAGACCCAGTACTTC
CDR3aa: CASSPGLEETQYF

d_gene: -
abundance: many
j_gene: TRBJ1-5
v_gene: TRBV2
CDR3nt: TGTGCCAGCGGGAACGGCTTGAGCAATCAGCCCCAGCATTTT
CDR3aa: CASGNGLSNQPQHF

d_gene: -
abundance: few
j_gene: TRBJ2-7
v_gene: TRBV5-1
CDR3nt: TGCGCCAGCAGCTTGCAAGGCACCACCTACGAGCAGTACTTC
CDR3aa: CASSLQGTTYEQYF

d_gene: -
abundance: few
j_gene: TRBJ2-7
v_gene: TRBV11-2
CDR3nt: TGTGCCAGCAGCTTAGAAGGGGAACGGCAGGGTTGGGGGTACGAGCAGTACTTC
CDR3aa: CASSLEGERQGWGYEQYF

d_gene: TRBD1
abundance: few
j_gene: TRBJ1-5
v_gene: TRBV7-8
CDR3nt: TGTGCCAGCAGCTTAGTGACAGGGGGCGTAGGTCAGCCCCAGCATTTT
CDR3aa: CASSLVTGGVGQPQHF

d_gene: -
abundance: -
j_gene: TRBJ2-3
v_gene: TRBV28
CDR3nt: TGTGCCAGTTGGTCCAGGGTTACCACAGATACGCAGTATTTT
CDR3aa: CASWSRVTTDTQYF

d_gene: -
abundance: -
j_gene: TRBJ2-5
v_gene: TRBV29-1
CDR3nt: TGCAGCGTTACACTAGTTAAAGAGACCCAGTACTTC
CDR3aa: CSVTLVKETQYF

d_gene: TRBD1
abundance: many
j_gene: TRBJ2-7
v_gene: TRBV7-9
CDR3nt: TGTGCCAGCAGCTCTCCGGGACAGGGGCTATACGAGCAGTACTTC
CDR3aa: CASSSPGQGLYEQYF

d_gene: -
abundance: -
j_gene: TRBJ2-2
v_gene: TRBV12-3/TRBV12-4
CDR3nt: TGTGCCAGCAGTACGATGGGGACCGGGGAGCTGTTTTTT
CDR3aa: CASSTMGTGELFF

d_gene: -
abundance: -
j_gene: TRBJ1-3
v_gene: TRBV7-9
CDR3nt: TGTGCCAGCAGCTTATTCAGTCCGACACTCTCTGGAAACACCATATATTTT
CDR3aa: CASSLFSPTLSGNTIYF

d_gene: -
abundance: -
j_gene: TRBJ1-5
v_gene: TRBV9
CDR3nt: TGTGCCAGCAGCACTTCGGGACACAACAATCAGCCCCAGCATTTT
CDR3aa: CASSTSGHNNQPQHF

d_gene: -
abundance: few
j_gene: TRBJ2-5
v_gene: TRBV3-1
CDR3nt: TGTGCCAGCAGCGACGTAGGAGTAAGGGCAGGGGATTGGGAGACCCAGTACTTC
CDR3aa: CASSDVGVRAGDWETQYF

d_gene: -
abundance: -
j_gene: TRBJ1-6
v_gene: TRBV10-3
CDR3nt: TGTGCCATCAGTGAATTGGAAACTTCACCCCTCCACTTT
CDR3aa: CAISELETSPLHF

d_gene: -
abundance: -
j_gene: TRBJ2-7
v_gene: TRBV20-1
CDR3nt: TGCAGTGCTAGCGATAGGGGGCACAGCGGGAGCCCCTACGAGCAGTACTTC
CDR3aa: CSASDRGHSGSPYEQYF

d_gene: -
abundance: many
j_gene: TRBJ1-5
v_gene: TRBV28
CDR3nt: TGTGCGGGGAGCCTTGACAATCAGCCCCAGCATTTT
CDR3aa: CAGSLDNQPQHF

d_gene: -
abundance: few
j_gene: TRBJ2-1
v_gene: TRBV28
CDR3nt: TGTGCCAGCAGTTTACGACCAACCTACAATGAGCAGTTCTTC
CDR3aa: CASSLRPTYNEQFF

d_gene: -
abundance: few
j_gene: TRBJ1-1
v_gene: TRBV3-1
CDR3nt: TGTGCCAGCAGCCCCATAGCGGGGGGCACTGAAGCTTTCTTT
CDR3aa: CASSPIAGGTEAFF

d_gene: TRBD2
abundance: -
j_gene: TRBJ2-7
v_gene: TRBV19
CDR3nt: TGTGCCAGTAGTATCGGACTAGCGGGAGGCCCGGGGGAGCAGTACTTC
CDR3aa: CASSIGLAGGPGEQYF

d_gene: -
abundance: -
j_gene: TRBJ2-7
v_gene: TRBV5-1
CDR3nt: TGCGCCAGCAGCTTGGGCTATCTCGTCTACGAGCAGTACTTC
CDR3aa: CASSLGYLVYEQYF

d_gene: TRBD1
abundance: many
j_gene: TRBJ2-5
v_gene: TRBV19
CDR3nt: TGTGCCAGTAGTATGGCGAGACTCCGGGACAGACAAGAGACCCAGTACTTC
CDR3aa: CASSMARLRDRQETQYF

d_gene: -
abundance: many
j_gene: TRBJ1-1
v_gene: TRBV20-1
CDR3nt: TGCAGTGGAGCAGGGTTTCAGAACACTGAAGCTTTCTTT
CDR3aa: CSGAGFQNTEAFF

d_gene: -
abundance: -
j_gene: TRBJ2-5
v_gene: TRBV10-2
CDR3nt: TGCGCCAGCAGTGACACAGGGAAGATGGAGACCCAGTACTTC
CDR3aa: CASSDTGKMETQYF

d_gene: TRBD2
abundance: -
j_gene: TRBJ2-5
v_gene: TRBV25-1
CDR3nt: TGTGCCAGCAGTGCAGCGGGAGGGTTTGGGGAGACCCAGTACTTC
CDR3aa: CASSAAGGFGETQYF

d_gene: TRBD2
abundance: -
j_gene: TRBJ2-7
v_gene: TRBV28
CDR3nt: TGTGCCAGCAGTTTGGATGGGAGGGCATCCTCCTACGAGCAGTACTTC
CDR3aa: CASSLDGRASSYEQYF

d_gene: -
abundance: many
j_gene: TRBJ2-7
v_gene: TRBV10-3
CDR3nt: TGTGCCATCAGTGAGCCACAGTACTCCTACGAGCAGTACTTC
CDR3aa: CAISEPQYSYEQYF

d_gene: TRBD2
abundance: many
j_gene: TRBJ2-5
v_gene: TRBV10-3
CDR3nt: TGTGCCATCAGTCGCGGGACTAGTCAAGAGACCCAGTACTTC
CDR3aa: CAISRGTSQETQYF

d_gene: -
abundance: many
j_gene: TRBJ1-5
v_gene: TRBV28
CDR3nt: TGTGCCAGCAGTTTACGGGGGGCGCGTTACTTAAGGAATCAGCCCCAGCATTTT
CDR3aa: CASSLRGARYLRNQPQHF

d_gene: -
abundance: -
j_gene: TRBJ2-7
v_gene: TRBV10-3
CDR3nt: TGTGCCATCAGTGAGCCCGGGACACCGCAGTACTTC
CDR3aa: CAISEPGTPQYF